Below, one T cell receptor (beta chain) is given with its context. What it binds is unknown. With 2 bases clipped from V and 5 bases from J, the junction kept 16 bases outside the gene matches. The length of the CDR3 is 18 residues. Individual cDNA molecules were tagged with unique molecular identifiers. TCRdb re-called the 5' RACE reads with MiXCR, one entry per CDR3 protein. The sample holds approximately 56,000 distinct CDR3 sequences, more than 9% seen once. This specimen comes from a study of early T cells in non-severe SARS-CoV-2 infection. The wider study: Sequencing of bulk RNA from unsorted whole blood was done, without chain pairing.

Broader study findings: Anti-spike CD8 responses were favored by VDJdb matching, which missed private and CD4 specificities.

The clonotype originates from an adult who was a healthcare worker with PCR-confirmed SARS-CoV-2 infection or an uninfected control (not recorded which). This sequence joins TRBV12-3 or TRBV12-4 and TRBJ2-3; the match to TRBD2 covers 7 bases. Sample: whole blood. The CDR3 sequence is CASSLWVRSRESKDTQYF. Written as DNA, the CDR3 is TGTGCCAGCAGTTTATGGGTGCGGTCGCGGGAGTCGAAAGATACGCAGTATTTT.